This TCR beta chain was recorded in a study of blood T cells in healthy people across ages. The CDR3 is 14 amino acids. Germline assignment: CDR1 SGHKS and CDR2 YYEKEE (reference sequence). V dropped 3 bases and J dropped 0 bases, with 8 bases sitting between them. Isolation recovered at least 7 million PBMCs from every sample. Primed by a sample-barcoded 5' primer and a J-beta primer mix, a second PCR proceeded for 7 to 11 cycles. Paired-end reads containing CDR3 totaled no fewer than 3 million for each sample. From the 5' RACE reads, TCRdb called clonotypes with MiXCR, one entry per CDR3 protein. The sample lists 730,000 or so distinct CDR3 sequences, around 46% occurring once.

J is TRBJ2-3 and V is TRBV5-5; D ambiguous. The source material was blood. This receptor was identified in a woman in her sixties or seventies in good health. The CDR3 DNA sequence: TGTGCCAGCAGCTGTCTGTTTAGCACAGATACGCAGTATTTT. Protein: CASSCLFSTDTQYF.